This note documents a single TCR beta chain sequence. The antigen remains unidentified. Some clones are missing from TCRdb's copy, which holds only in-frame ones; the method was immunoSEQ multiplex PCR. Of around 50,000 clones listed, roughly nine tenths were seen once; the top ten hold about 12%. V was clipped by 3 bases and J by 6 bases, with 9 bases between them. The V gene's germline CDR1 is SGHVS and CDR2 FNYEAQ. This CDR3 has 13 amino acids. This sample was included in a study of OX40 agonist ivuxolimab in advanced cancers. Study-level results: Part of the nonresponder group also had normalized T-cell clonal expansion that was low.

Source: CD4+ or CD8+ T cells sorted from blood, taken in a trial of the OX40 agonist ivuxolimab. The chain recombines TRBV7-6 with TRBJ2-1; D gene unclear. The receptor's source is an adult with an advanced solid tumor such as melanoma, head and neck, liver or kidney cancer. The CDR3 sequence: CASSLAATNEQFF. CDR3 nucleotides: TGTGCCAGCAGCTTGGCGGCGACCAATGAGCAGTTCTTC.